Following are 11 T cell receptor beta chains from one sample sequenced in a study of T-cell reconstitution after alpha-beta-depleted transplantation in children. Preparation of the TCRbeta library was carried out with unique molecular identifiers. One entry per CDR3 protein results from TCRdb running MiXCR on the PCR reads. This sample carries almost 400,000 distinct CDR3 sequences, around 21% of them seen once, and the ten largest clones take around 4%. Here the sequenced sample was PBMCs from the stem cell graft donor, taken from the stem cell graft. These receptors originate from a human donor who donated a stem cell graft to a child with acute myeloid leukemia.

This clonotype showed up many times. V is TRBV29-1 and J is TRBJ2-2; 7 positions match TRBD1. The germline CDR1 and CDR2 sequences are SQVTM and ANQGSEA. The V segment lost 6 bases and the J segment 3 bases; nucleotides outside the gene matches: 4. This CDR3 has 13 residues. The CDR3 region is CSVTGADTGELFF. CDR3 sequence (DNA): TGCAGCGTCACAGGGGCGGACACCGGGGAGCTGTTTTTT.

This clonotype was detected only a few times. This sequence joins TRBV6-1 and TRBJ1-1; the D gene is possibly TRBD1 (5 bases). The CDR3 has 14 residues. Germline CDR1 is MNHNS and CDR2 is SASEGT. V lost 6 bases, J lost 4 bases, and 15 bases lay in between. The CDR3 region is CASSDRWGATEAFF. The CDR3 region has the DNA TGTGCCAGCAGCGACCGCTGGGGCGCCACTGAAGCTTTCTTT.

This clonotype was found many times. J is TRBJ2-1 and V is TRBV6-5; 8 bases match TRBD1. Unmatched junction bases numbered 10, after V lost 6 bases and J lost 9 bases. Germline assignment: CDR1 MNHEY and CDR2 SVGAGI. The CDR3 loop spans 14 amino acids. Here the CDR3 reads CASRPGQAGFEQFF. Written as DNA, the CDR3 is TGTGCCAGCAGGCCGGGACAGGCGGGATTTGAGCAGTTCTTC.

This clonotype was counted only a few times. This chain joins TRBV20-1 and TRBJ2-2, with 16 bases identical to TRBD2. This CDR3 is 18 amino acids long. Trimming cost V 6 bases and J 2 bases; bases outside gene matches: 9. Germline V gene sequence: CDR1 DFQATT, CDR2 SNEGSKA (reference sequence). The CDR3 protein is CSATSGLAGGPNTGELFF. The DNA of the CDR3 is TGCAGTGCAACCTCGGGACTAGCGGGAGGGCCCAACACCGGGGAGCTGTTTTTT.

This clonotype was seen at least ten times. The V and J genes are TRBV29-1 and TRBJ2-1; D possibly corresponds to TRBD2 (7 bases). Trimming removed 4 bases from V and 15 bases from J, with 19 bases in between. The CDR3 is 12 amino acids. Germline CDR1 and CDR2: SQVTM and ANQGSEA. The CDR3, as DNA: TGCAGCGTTGTGAGGGGGAGGGATGCAGCGTTCTTC. This codes for CSVVRGRDAAFF.

This clonotype showed up many times. The V gene is TRBV12-3 or TRBV12-4, the J gene TRBJ1-1; the D is unclear. V was cut by 3 bases and J by 6 bases, with 5 bases left in between. The length of the CDR3 is 11 residues. The CDR3 nucleotides read TGTGCCAGCAGTTTCGGCGCTGAAGCTTTCTTT. Amino acid sequence: CASSFGAEAFF.

This rearrangement joins TRBV20-1 to TRBJ1-5; D remains unclear. The CDR3 runs to 14 residues. Per the germline V gene, CDR1 is DFQATT and CDR2 is SNEGSKA (reference sequence). Trimming left V 6 bases short and J 5 bases short, with 17 bases between. Here the CDR3 DNA reads TGCAGTGCCGCAGACTCTTTAGATTATCAGCCCCAGCATTTT. Its translation: CSAADSLDYQPQHF.

The chain has TRBV28 and TRBJ1-5; D is perhaps TRBD1 (6 bases). Germline assignment: CDR1 MDHEN and CDR2 SYDVKM. There are 13 residues in the CDR3. The V end was cut by 5 bases, the J end by 6 bases, with 11 bases between. The CDR3 nucleotides are TGTGCCAGCAGTGCAAACAGGGTTCAGCCCCAGCATTTT. Its translation: CASSANRVQPQHF.

This clonotype appeared many times. CDR3 nucleotides: TGCAGCGTTGCCTTAGGGACAGGCTACAATGAGCAGTTCTTC. Translation gives CSVALGTGYNEQFF. This chain joins TRBV29-1 and TRBJ2-1, with 8 bases fitting TRBD1. There are 14 residues in the CDR3. Germline lookup yields CDR1 SQVTM and CDR2 ANQGSEA. Trimming at V came to 4 bases and at J to 3 bases, leaving 5 bases not matched to a gene.

This clonotype was detected a few times. J is TRBJ2-3 and V is TRBV20-1; 10 bases are a match to TRBD2. Germline V lookup: CDR1 DFQATT, CDR2 SNEGSKA (reference sequence). With V trimmed by 1 base and J by 8 bases, 12 bases remained unmatched. CDR3 length equals 16 residues. CDR3 in amino acids: CSARATSGRVGITQYF. CDR3 bases: TGCAGTGCTAGAGCGACTAGCGGGCGGGTGGGGATTACGCAGTATTTT.

The chain uses TRBV4-1 and TRBJ2-2; 10 nucleotides agree with TRBD2. Germline CDR1 is MGHRA and CDR2 is YSYEKL. The ends lost 1 base at V and 10 bases at J; junction bases unmatched: 12. The CDR3 is 17 amino acids. CDR3 sequence (DNA): TGCGCCAGCAGCCAAGTGATTTCCCGGACTAGCGGTGTGGAGCTGTTTTTT. Its translation: CASSQVISRTSGVELFF.